This T cell receptor beta chain appears in the sequencing data of a study of Ad26.COV2.S vaccination and SARS-CoV-2 variants. Overall study context: The COV1001 Ad26.COV2.S trial arm included the donor. Study-level results: The TCR-based breadth and depth measures might underestimate overall T cell responses. Participants given vaccine showed non-spike TCR breadth similar to that of placebo recipients.

The treatment: some 19 received Ad26.COV2.S at low or high dose, single or two shots; several received placebo; per-sample allocation not given. Sampling was done on day 63 after the first vaccine or placebo injection. Built on an Ad26 vector, the vaccine expressed Wuhan-strain SARS-CoV-2 spike. The germline V gene has CDR1 SQVTM and CDR2 ANQGSEA. CDR3 length: 13 amino acids. V was shortened by 4 bases and J by 4 bases, with 13 bases between the two germline ends. A note on this clone: Its antigen remains unknown.

Only in-frame clones appear in the TCRdb table, and some are missing; sequencing was by immunoSEQ multiplex PCR. The sample consists of roughly 330,000 clones, under 90% of them appearing once. The clonotype originates from a person aged 18-65 years who received the Ad26.COV2.S COVID-19 vaccine or a placebo. The sequences come from peripheral blood, collected in a trial of Ad26.COV2.S vaccine versus placebo. This chain links TRBV29-1 with TRBJ2-5, with D possibly TRBD2 on 6 matching bases. This chain's CDR3 is CSVVNLGGETQYF. In DNA, the CDR3 is TGCAGCGTTGTAAATCTCGGGGGAGAGACCCAGTACTTC.